This T cell receptor beta chain was captured by sequencing in a study of shared clonotypes between healthy human individuals. Study at large: Researchers assigned three CD4 naive, three CD4 memory, two CD8 naive and one CD8 memory plate to each donor.

Donors included only healthy HIV-negative adults lacking recent acute infections or vaccinations. All of the donors resided in Nashville, Tennessee, and each was a Caucasian adult. Every subset had its genomic DNA shared out evenly among several immunoSEQ plates. Sequenced by immunoSEQ multiplex PCR; TCRdb stores in-frame clones only, minus some. The repertoire holds a few million clones, with around 94% as singletons. Per the germline V gene, CDR1 is SGDLS and CDR2 is YYNGEE. The CDR3 is made up of 16 amino acids. V trimming: 3 bases; J trimming: 7 bases; junction bases outside the gene matches: 8. Sequencing input: naive CD4+ T cells sorted from blood. The subset denotes: CD45RA+ positively selected. This clonotype was obtained from a man aged 18 to 35 in good health. The chain recombines TRBV9 with TRBJ2-5, with 14 bases aligning to TRBD2. CDR3 protein: CASSATSGGASWTQYF. The CDR3 DNA follows: TGTGCCAGCAGCGCGACTAGCGGGGGGGCAAGTTGGACCCAGTACTTC.